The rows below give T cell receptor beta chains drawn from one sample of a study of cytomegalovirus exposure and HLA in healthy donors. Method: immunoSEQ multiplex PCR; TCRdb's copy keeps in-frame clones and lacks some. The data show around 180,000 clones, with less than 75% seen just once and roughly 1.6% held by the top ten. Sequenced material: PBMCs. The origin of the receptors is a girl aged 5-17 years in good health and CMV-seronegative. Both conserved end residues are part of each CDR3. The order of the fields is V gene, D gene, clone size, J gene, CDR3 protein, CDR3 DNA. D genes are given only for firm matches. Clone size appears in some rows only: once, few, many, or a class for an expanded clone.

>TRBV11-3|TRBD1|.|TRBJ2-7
CASSLRTGPDEQYF
TGTGCCAGCAGCCTACGGACAGGGCCCGACGAGCAGTACTTC
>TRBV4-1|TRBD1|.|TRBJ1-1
CASSPQTGDLLDAFF
TGCGCCAGCAGCCCCCAGACAGGGGACTTACTAGACGCTTTCTTT
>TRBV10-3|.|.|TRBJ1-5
CAISESGGGRSQPQHF
TGTGCCATCAGTGAGTCCGGGGGAGGAAGGAGTCAGCCCCAGCATTTT
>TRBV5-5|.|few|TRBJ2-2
CASRTGTGNTGELFF
TGTGCCAGCAGGACCGGGACTGGAAACACCGGGGAGCTGTTTTTT
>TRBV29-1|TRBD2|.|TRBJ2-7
CSVGPPAAGGLYEQYF
TGCAGCGTTGGGCCCCCCGCGGCGGGGGGCCTTTACGAGCAGTACTTC
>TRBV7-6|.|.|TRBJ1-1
CASSLDTGRDTEAFF
TGTGCCAGCAGCTTAGATACAGGGAGGGACACTGAAGCTTTCTTT
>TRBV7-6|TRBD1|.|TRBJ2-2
CASSAEGTGTVSNTGELFF
TGTGCCAGCAGCGCAGAAGGGACAGGCACGGTGTCGAACACCGGGGAGCTGTTTTTT
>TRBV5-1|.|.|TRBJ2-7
CASSLGGGSYEQYF
TGCGCCAGCAGCTTGGGTGGAGGGTCCTACGAGCAGTACTTC
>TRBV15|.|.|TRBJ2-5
CATSKKVLSGGQETQYF
TGTGCCACCAGCAAGAAAGTACTAAGTGGGGGGCAAGAGACCCAGTACTTC
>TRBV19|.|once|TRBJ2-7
CASSTRQSYEQYF
TGTGCCAGTAGTACCCGACAGTCCTACGAGCAGTACTTC
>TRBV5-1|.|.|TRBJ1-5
CASSLEGTGGNQPQHF
TGCGCCAGCAGCTTGGAAGGGACGGGGGGCAATCAGCCCCAGCATTTT